Each of the 9 T cell receptor beta chains below was sequenced from the same sample in a study of blood T cell repertoires in COVID-19. The method was immunoSEQ multiplex PCR; TCRdb's version includes in-frame clones alone and lacks a portion of them. This table holds over 30,000 clones, approximately 87% found once. The sample taken for sequencing was peripheral blood. The source of these receptors is a man of 80 years or more with active COVID-19.

The chain is built from TRBV7-2 and TRBJ2-7; 9 bases match TRBD2. Germline CDR1 SGHTA, CDR2 FQGNSA. Trimming removed 5 bases from V and 6 bases from J; junction bases left unmatched: 11. This CDR3 spans 15 amino acids. CDR3 sequence reads: CASSPTLAGKGEQYF. The CDR3 DNA reads as TGTGCCAGCAGCCCCACTCTAGCGGGGAAAGGCGAGCAGTACTTC.

The chain couples TRBV5-1 to TRBJ2-7; no definite D call. V lost 0 bases to trimming and J lost 0 bases, with 10 bases between them. The CDR3 contains 15 residues. Per the germline V gene, CDR1 is SGHRS and CDR2 is YFSETQ. In nucleotides, the CDR3 is TGCGCCAGCAGCTTGGAAGTCTCCGGCTCCTACGAGCAGTACTTC. Amino acid sequence: CASSLEVSGSYEQYF.

The CDR3 bases are TGTGCCAGCAGTACGACTAGCGGGAGAGGACCGTACTTC. Amino acid sequence: CASSTTSGRGPYF. This sequence joins TRBV11-2 and TRBJ2-7; 12 positions match TRBD2. This CDR3 contains 13 residues. With V trimmed by 6 bases and J by 12 bases, 9 bases remained unmatched. Looked up from germline, CDR1 is SGHAT and CDR2 is FQNNGV.

The gene calls are TRBV19 and TRBJ2-7; D is ambiguous. Germline CDR1 reads LNHDA; CDR2 reads SQIVND (reference sequence). This CDR3 comprises 15 residues. With 3 bases removed from V and 1 base from J, the gap between germline ends came to 13 bases. This chain's CDR3 is CASSMAVSRSYEQYF. The CDR3 nucleotides are TGTGCCAGTAGTATGGCGGTTTCCAGATCCTACGAGCAGTACTTC.

The chain joins TRBV24-1 to TRBJ2-1, with TRBD2 matching over 9 bases. V dropped 9 bases and J dropped 7; count of bases not matched to a gene: 6. CDR3 length: 13 residues. The germline gives CDR1 KGHDR, CDR2 SFDVKD. CDR3 sequence (DNA): TGTGCCACCGCGGGACTAGCTCTAAATGAGCAGTTCTTC. This encodes CATAGLALNEQFF.

This clone was seen just once. This CDR3 is CASSKGQNYEQYF. In DNA, the CDR3 is TGTGCCAGCAGCAAAGGACAGAACTACGAGCAGTACTTC. V gene TRBV21-1 combines with J gene TRBJ2-7; TRBD1 is the table's D call and was not checked against the DNA. TRBV21-1 constitutes a pseudogene. This CDR3 is built from 13 residues.

The CDR3 is CASSQTSGKVTDTQYF. The CDR3 nucleotides read TGTGCCAGCAGCCAGACTAGCGGGAAGGTCACAGATACGCAGTATTTT. This chain links TRBV3-1 (or the pseudogene TRBV3-2) with TRBJ2-3, with TRBD2 matching 11 bases. Germline V lookup: CDR1 LGHDT, CDR2 YNNKEL (reference sequence). V lost 3 bases, J lost 2 bases, and 4 bases stayed unmatched. This CDR3 is built from 16 residues.

The chain recombines TRBV7-2 with TRBJ2-1; 9 bases line up with TRBD1. Germline V lookup: CDR1 SGHTA, CDR2 FQGNSA. The CDR3 sequence is 17 residues long. J lost 0 bases, V lost 6 bases, and 9 bases had no gene match. CDR3 sequence: CASRPGGGQGSYNEQFF. The CDR3 DNA follows: TGTGCCAGCAGACCCGGAGGGGGACAGGGCTCCTACAATGAGCAGTTCTTC.

The V call is TRBV19, the J call TRBJ1-5; the D is unclear. The V end lost 7 bases, the J end lost 0 bases, and 16 bases lay between the germline ends. Germline lookup yields CDR1 LNHDA and CDR2 SQIVND (reference sequence). CDR3 length: 16 residues. This CDR3 is CASTPRAGNSNQPQHF. CDR3 DNA sequence: TGTGCCAGTACCCCAAGGGCGGGGAATAGCAATCAGCCCCAGCATTTT.